What follows are 31 T cell receptor delta chains derived from one specimen sequenced in a study of Vδ1+ human thymocytes. Study-level points and caveats: Highly polyclonal TRG and TRD repertoires with Gaussian CDR3 length distributions appeared in thymus.

Their antigens remain unidentified. Sequences come from RNA converted to cDNA by reverse transcription. The CDR3 regions were amplified by multiplex PCR from V-gene primers to a constant-region primer. TCRdb reanalysed the multiplex PCR reads via CATT. Among about 25,000 delta-chain clones, 6.5% to 8% were seen once, and the ten largest hold approximately 1%. Sequenced material: Vdelta1+ gamma-delta thymocytes from the thymus. Stated subset: FACS-sorted CD3+ TCRalphabeta- TCRVdelta1+ TCRVdelta2- thymocytes. The source is a girl in the first two years of life who had congenital heart surgery.

In this sample, this clone turned up a few times. The J gene is TRDJ1, the V gene TRDV1; D ambiguous. Germline CDR1 and CDR2: TSWWSYY and QGS. This CDR3 contains 13 residues. Trimming pared 0 bases from V and 8 bases from J, leaving 10 bases between. CDR3 coding DNA: TGTGCTCTTGGGGAACTCGACTCCACGAAACTCATCTTT. This gives the protein CALGELDSTKLIF.

This clone is medium-sized in the sample. V gene TRDV2 combines with J gene TRDJ1; 9 bases match TRDD3. Germline V CDR1 and CDR2: GEAIGNYY, EKD. V was clipped by 3 bases and J by 0 bases; unmatched bases: 7. The CDR3 has 16 residues. CDR3 sequence: CACDPTGGPYTDKLIF. The CDR3, as DNA: TGTGCCTGTGACCCCACTGGGGGACCGTACACCGATAAACTCATCTTT.

This clone was found a few times. The V call is TRDV1, the J call TRDJ1, with a weak D call TRDD3 (6 bases). CDR3 size: 18 residues. Germline CDR1 TSWWSYY, CDR2 QGS. Between the trimmed V and J ends, which lost 6 bases and 0 bases, there was a span of 23 bases. This CDR3 reads CALGPNLGTPPYTDKLIF. CDR3 nucleotide sequence: TGTGCTCTTGGTCCCAACCTGGGGACGCCACCTTACACCGATAAACTCATCTTT.

This clone was picked up a small number of times. J is TRDJ1 and V is TRDV1; a weak D match, TRDD2 (5 bases). The germline V gene encodes CDR1 TSWWSYY and CDR2 QGS. The V and J ends lost 4 bases and 4 bases respectively, with 25 bases between them. The CDR3 has 18 amino acids. Written as DNA, the CDR3 is TGTGCTCTTGGGGCAACCTTCTCGACCCATGATAAGGTCGATAAACTCATCTTT. Translated, it gives CALGATFSTHDKVDKLIF.

The J gene call is TRDJ1, but no V gene call exists; TRDD3 is the table's D call and was not checked against the DNA. The CDR3 length is 17 residues. The CDR3 DNA reads as TGTGCTCTTGGGGAGAAGACTTTCCCGGGGAACACCGATAAACTCATCTTT. It encodes CALGEKTFPGNTDKLIF.

This clone turned up a few times. The chain couples TRDV1 to TRDJ1, with D perhaps assigned TRDD2 or TRDD3 (5 bases each). Germline CDR1 and CDR2: TSWWSYY and QGS. V was trimmed by 0 bases and J by 2 bases, leaving 34 bases between them. The CDR3 has 23 amino acids. The CDR3 is CALGELRLSLPGRDGCVTDKLIF. The CDR3 region has the DNA TGTGCTCTTGGGGAACTACGTCTCTCCCTACCGGGGAGGGATGGCTGCGTAACCGATAAACTCATCTTT.

The V and J genes are TRDV1 and TRDJ1; 11 nucleotides line up with TRDD3. J was trimmed by 0 bases and V by 5 bases; bases with no gene match: 17. The CDR3 length is 20 residues. Germline lookup yields CDR1 TSWWSYY and CDR2 QGS. CDR3 in DNA: TGTGCTCTTGGGAACTCCCTCCACTGGGGGATATGGGGGTACACCGATAAACTCATCTTT. It yields the protein CALGNSLHWGIWGYTDKLIF.

The chain combines TRDV1 with TRDJ1, with TRDD3 identical over 7 bases. Germline CDR1 is TSWWSYY and CDR2 is QGS. This CDR3 is built from 20 residues. J lost 0 bases, V lost 2 bases, and 18 bases had no gene match. The CDR3 loop is CALGEVSPGTGEGYTDKLIF. CDR3 sequence (DNA): TGTGCTCTTGGGGAAGTTTCCCCAGGTACTGGGGAAGGGTACACCGATAAACTCATCTTT.

This clone was picked up a small number of times. This sequence joins TRDV1 and TRDJ1; D perhaps matches TRDD3 (6 bases). CDR3 length: 22 residues. In germline, CDR1 is TSWWSYY, CDR2 QGS. The V end lost 1 base, the J end lost 0 bases, and 30 bases lay between the germline ends. Here the CDR3 DNA reads TGTGCTCTTGGGGAACCTGGGAGGCAGCCCTCTATGGGGGGGACCTACACCGATAAACTCATCTTT. It codes for CALGEPGRQPSMGGTYTDKLIF.

The sample holds a few counts of this clone. V is TRDV1 and J is TRDJ1; no clear D gene. This CDR3 has 16 amino acids. The V gene lost 3 bases and the J gene lost 2 bases, with 16 bases spanning the gap. Germline V gene lookup returns CDR1 TSWWSYY and CDR2 QGS. CDR3 loop: CALGDFALEWTDKLIF. Here the CDR3 DNA reads TGTGCTCTTGGGGACTTCGCATTGGAGTGGACCGATAAACTCATCTTT.

This clone was detected a few times. Since a much larger clone is just one base distant, this may be a read error. V usage is TRDV2 and J usage is TRDJ3; TRDD3 agrees at 7 bases. Germline CDR1 is GEAIGNYY and CDR2 is EKD. This CDR3 is built from 17 residues. The chain's CDR3 is CACDDTGASWGTRQMFF. The CDR3 DNA is TGTGCCTGTGACGATACTGGGGCCTCCTGGGGCACCCGACAGATGTTTTTC.

This clone has more than one count but fewer than ten. The J gene is TRDJ1, the V gene TRDV1, with D uncertain. The V gene lost 2 bases and the J gene lost 0 bases, with 28 bases spanning the gap. CDR3 length: 21 residues. Per germline, CDR1 TSWWSYY and CDR2 QGS. CDR3 protein: CALGEVTHRTAEEENTDKLIF. The CDR3 DNA reads TGTGCTCTTGGGGAAGTTACCCACCGTACAGCCGAAGAAGAGAACACCGATAAACTCATCTTT.

This clone has a handful of counts. The J gene is TRDJ1, the V gene TRDV1; 8 bases align to TRDD3. V shed 0 bases, J shed 0 bases, and the junction held 21 bases outside the gene matches. Germline V gene data show CDR1 as TSWWSYY and CDR2 as QGS. This CDR3 comprises 22 residues. CDR3 region: CALGELQLPNGRCWGNTDKLIF. CDR3 nucleotides: TGTGCTCTTGGGGAACTGCAACTTCCCAACGGACGGTGCTGGGGGAACACCGATAAACTCATCTTT.

Only a few counts were recorded for this clone. This sequence joins TRDV1 and TRDJ1; 10 bases agree with TRDD3. The germline V gene has CDR1 TSWWSYY and CDR2 QGS. V gave up 1 base and J gave up 0 bases; unmatched junction bases: 20. The CDR3 has 22 amino acids. The CDR3 coding sequence is TGTGCTCTTGGGGAACCCTTCCCTTCCTCTCGGGGGATACGGGGGTACACCGATAAACTCATCTTT. It encodes CALGEPFPSSRGIRGYTDKLIF.

The rearrangement uses TRDV1 and TRDJ1; D unresolved. Trimming left V 1 base short and J 0 bases short, with 12 bases between. The CDR3 is made up of 16 amino acids. The germline V gene encodes CDR1 TSWWSYY and CDR2 QGS. CDR3 loop: CALGEPTDMYTDKLIF. For the CDR3, the DNA is TGTGCTCTTGGGGAACCGACGGACATGTACACCGATAAACTCATCTTT.

In this sample, this clone turned up a few times. This chain connects TRDV1 to TRDJ1; 7 bases are a match to TRDD3. Losses at the gene ends were 2 bases for V and 0 bases for J; bases not matched to a gene: 21. The CDR3 runs 21 residues. Germline CDR1 and CDR2: TSWWSYY and QGS. CDR3 sequence (DNA): TGTGCTCTTGGGGAAACCCGCGTACTGGGGACCCTTCGGTGGTACACCGATAAACTCATCTTT. Protein sequence: CALGETRVLGTLRWYTDKLIF.

A few counts support this clone. The gene calls are TRDV1 and TRDJ1; D remains ambiguous. Germline V lookup: CDR1 TSWWSYY, CDR2 QGS. This CDR3 comprises 16 residues. V was cut by 5 bases and J by 0 bases, with 16 bases left in between. CDR3 nucleotide sequence: TGTGCTCTTGGGCGCCAGGATTCCCGTCACACCGATAAACTCATCTTT. The encoded protein is CALGRQDSRHTDKLIF.

The V call is TRDV1, the J call TRDJ1; 9 positions agree with TRDD3. CDR3 length: 20 amino acids. Germline loops: CDR1 TSWWSYY, CDR2 QGS. Losses at the gene ends were 3 bases for V and 0 bases for J; bases not matched to a gene: 17. As DNA, the CDR3 is TGTGCTCTTGGGGACCAAGGAGTCTGGGGGATCTATCGGTACACCGATAAACTCATCTTT. This sequence encodes CALGDQGVWGIYRYTDKLIF.

The sample holds a few counts of this clone. The rearrangement links TRDV1 to TRDJ1; D uncertain. V shed 4 bases and J shed 0 bases, with 9 bases lying between them. This CDR3 region has 14 residues. Germline V gene data show CDR1 as TSWWSYY and CDR2 as QGS. Here the CDR3 reads CALGAPPYTDKLIF. In nucleotides, the CDR3 is TGTGCTCTTGGGGCTCCCCCCTACACCGATAAACTCATCTTT.

The rearrangement uses TRDV1 and TRDJ1; 10 bases fit TRDD3. The J gene, not given by TCRdb, was assigned here from a germline match of the nucleotide sequence. The CDR3 consists of 21 residues. The germline V gene has CDR1 TSWWSYY and CDR2 QGS. V lost 1 base and J lost 0; bases outside the gene matches: 17. The CDR3 DNA reads TGTGCTCTTGGGGAACCAAGAACGGGGGGATACGCCGGTTTGTACACCGATAAACTCATCTTT. Encoded protein: CALGEPRTGGYAGLYTDKLIF.

The J gene is TRDJ1, while no V gene call was made. The length of the CDR3 is 15 residues. CDR3 region: CALGEKQQGNSRLIF. In nucleotides, the CDR3 is TGTGCTCTTGGGGAAAAACAACAGGGGAACTCCCGGCTCATCTTT.

This clone came up a few times. The junction departs from germline at one end; a sequencing error may be responsible. The sample holds other DNA sequences that translate to the same CDR3. The chain employs TRDV1 and TRDJ1; TRDD3 aligns across 9 bases. The CDR3 contains 18 residues. Germline lookup yields CDR1 TSWWSYY and CDR2 QGS. CDR3 sequence: CALGTCTGRGYGTDKLIF. DNA for the CDR3: TGTGCCCTTGGGACCTGCACCGGGAGGGGATACGGCACCGATAAACTCATCTTT.

In this sample, this clone turned up a few times. Other nucleotide sequences from this sample produce the same CDR3. V usage is TRDV1 and J usage is TRDJ1; TRDD2 is a possible D gene (7 bases). Trimming cost V 5 bases and J 5 bases, with 30 bases left between them. Per germline, CDR1 TSWWSYY and CDR2 QGS. CDR3 length: 19 residues. The CDR3 coding sequence is TGTGCTCTTGGGCCTTTCCTACGGGCCGGGGGACCTCTCACTGATAAACTCATCTTT. It encodes CALGPFLRAGGPLTDKLIF.

V gene TRDV1 combines with J gene TRDJ1, with 9 bases lining up with TRDD2. CDR1 is TSWWSYY and CDR2 is QGS in the germline V gene. V was pared by 3 bases and J by 0 bases, with 26 bases of the junction left unmatched. The CDR3 is 23 amino acids. DNA of the CDR3: TGTGCTCTTGGGGACCTCGCCTTCCTACGTACCCGGTACTTAAATTATTACACCGATAAACTCATCTTT. This codes for CALGDLAFLRTRYLNYYTDKLIF.

This clone ranks as medium-sized. This chain joins TRAV29/DV5 and TRDJ1; D is uncertain. The CDR3 totals 11 residues. Germline V gene sequence: CDR1 NSMFDY, CDR2 ISSIKDK. V was pared by 4 bases and J by 9 bases, with 13 bases between. The CDR3 coding sequence is TGTGCAGCACTTATTTCGAACCAACTCATCTTT. This codes for CAALISNQLIF.

A J gene of TRDJ1 was called, though the V gene was not; the table's D call, TRDD3, was not checked against the DNA. The CDR3 totals 20 residues. CDR3 amino acids: CALGLTPLLGDTRYTDKLIF. DNA for the CDR3: TGTGCTCTTGGCCTTACGCCTCTCCTGGGGGATACGCGGTACACCGATAAACTCATCTTT.

This clone has only a few counts. This chain uses TRDV1 with TRDJ1; TRDD3 agrees at 12 bases. CDR1 is TSWWSYY and CDR2 is QGS in the germline V gene. This CDR3 region has 25 residues. The V gene end was trimmed by 5 bases and the J gene end by 4 bases; junction bases not matched to a gene: 35. The CDR3 sequence is CALGPHLPQRLPGTSTGGYCDKLIF. The DNA for the CDR3 is TGTGCTCTTGGGCCACACCTTCCTCAACGACTACCGGGGACTAGTACTGGGGGATACTGCGATAAACTCATCTTT.

This clone was picked up a small number of times. The V call is TRDV1, the J call TRDJ1, with a tentative D call TRDD2 (5 bases). The CDR3 runs to 20 residues. The V gene lost 1 base and the J gene lost 0 bases, with 24 bases spanning the gap. Germline V lookup: CDR1 TSWWSYY, CDR2 QGS. The CDR3 sequence is CALGEPGLRFGMQHTDKLIF. CDR3 nucleotide sequence: TGTGCTCTTGGGGAACCCGGCCTTCGCTTTGGCATGCAACACACCGATAAACTCATCTTT.

This clone is labeled medium-sized. This chain uses TRDV2 with TRDJ1; 7 bases match TRDD3. J lost 3 bases, V lost 3 bases, and 6 bases had no gene match. The CDR3 has 14 amino acids. CDR1 and CDR2 (germline): GEAIGNYY, EKD. The CDR3 here is CACDLWGPSDKLIF. The CDR3, as DNA: TGTGCCTGTGACCTCTGGGGGCCGTCCGATAAACTCATCTTT.

This chain uses TRDV1 with TRDJ1; the match to TRDD3 covers 8 bases. TCRdb is silent on the J gene; assignment here came from matching the DNA to germline. CDR1 is TSWWSYY and CDR2 is QGS in the germline V gene. Trimming cost V 3 bases and J 2 bases; bases outside gene matches: 26. There are 22 residues in the CDR3. CDR3 amino acids: CALGDFLGGTTVLGGPTDKLIF. The CDR3 DNA follows: TGTGCTCTTGGGGACTTCCTGGGGGGTACTACTGTACTGGGGGGACCAACCGATAAACTCATCTTT.

This clone showed up just a few times. This chain uses TRDV1 with TRDJ1; possible D gene TRDD2, 5 bases. The germline gives CDR1 TSWWSYY, CDR2 QGS. The V end was cut by 2 bases, the J end by 0 bases, with 22 bases between. The CDR3 extends over 19 amino acids. The CDR3 sequence is CALGEGSVPSLRDTDKLIF. CDR3 bases: TGTGCTCTTGGGGAAGGATCGGTTCCCTCCCTACGGGACACCGATAAACTCATCTTT.